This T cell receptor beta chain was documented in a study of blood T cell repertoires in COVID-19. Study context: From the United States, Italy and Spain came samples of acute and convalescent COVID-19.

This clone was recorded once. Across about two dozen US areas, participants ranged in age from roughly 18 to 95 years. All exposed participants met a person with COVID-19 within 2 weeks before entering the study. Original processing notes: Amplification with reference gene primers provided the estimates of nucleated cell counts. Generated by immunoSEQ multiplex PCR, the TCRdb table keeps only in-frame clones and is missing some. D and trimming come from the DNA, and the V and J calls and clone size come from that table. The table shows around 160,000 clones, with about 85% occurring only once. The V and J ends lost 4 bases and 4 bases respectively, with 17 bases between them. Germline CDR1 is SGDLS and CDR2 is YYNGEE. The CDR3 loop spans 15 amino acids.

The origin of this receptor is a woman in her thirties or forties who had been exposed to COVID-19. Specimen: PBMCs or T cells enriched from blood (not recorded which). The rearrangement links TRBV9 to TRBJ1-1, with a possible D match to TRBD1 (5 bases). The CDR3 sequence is CASSTYQGGSTEAFF. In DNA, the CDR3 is TGTGCCAGCAGCACATACCAGGGAGGGAGCACTGAAGCTTTCTTT.